This T cell receptor (beta chain) was profiled in a study of blood T cell repertoires in COVID-19. Only in-frame clones appear in the TCRdb table, and some are missing; sequencing was by immunoSEQ multiplex PCR. The sample has hundreds of thousands of clones, around 81% seen once. CDR3 size: 13 residues. V lost 1 base, J lost 5 bases, and 6 bases lay in between. CDR1 is SGHNT and CDR2 is YYREEE in the germline V gene (reference sequence). This TCR came from a man in his thirties or forties with acute COVID-19. What was sequenced was PBMCs or T cells enriched from blood (not recorded which). The chain combines TRBV5-4 with TRBJ2-2, with a weak D call TRBD1 (6 bases). DNA of the CDR3: TGTGCCAGCAGCTTGACAGGGACCGGGGAGCTGTTTTTT. This codes for CASSLTGTGELFF.